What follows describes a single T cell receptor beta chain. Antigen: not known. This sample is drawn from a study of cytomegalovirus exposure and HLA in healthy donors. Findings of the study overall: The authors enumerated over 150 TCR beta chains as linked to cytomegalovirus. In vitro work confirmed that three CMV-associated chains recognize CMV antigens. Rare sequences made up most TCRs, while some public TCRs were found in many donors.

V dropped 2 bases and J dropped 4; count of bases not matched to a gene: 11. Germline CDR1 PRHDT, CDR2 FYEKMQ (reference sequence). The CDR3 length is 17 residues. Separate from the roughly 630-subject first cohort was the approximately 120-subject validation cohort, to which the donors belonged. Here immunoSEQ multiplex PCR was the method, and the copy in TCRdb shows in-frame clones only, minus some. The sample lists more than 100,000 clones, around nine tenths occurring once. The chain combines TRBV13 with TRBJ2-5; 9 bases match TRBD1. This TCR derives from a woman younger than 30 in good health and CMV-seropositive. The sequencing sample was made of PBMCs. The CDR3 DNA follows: TGTGCCAGCAGCTTAAAGGGGAACAGGGGGCGAGTAGAGACCCAGTACTTC. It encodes CASSLKGNRGRVETQYF.